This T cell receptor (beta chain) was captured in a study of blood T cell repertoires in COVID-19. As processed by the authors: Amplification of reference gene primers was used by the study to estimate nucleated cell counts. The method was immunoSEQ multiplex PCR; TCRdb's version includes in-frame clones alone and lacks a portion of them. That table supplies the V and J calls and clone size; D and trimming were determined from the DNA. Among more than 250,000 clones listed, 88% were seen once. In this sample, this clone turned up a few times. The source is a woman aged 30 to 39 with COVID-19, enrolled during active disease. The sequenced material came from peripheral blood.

Here the CDR3 reads CASSSHSNQPQHF. CDR3 DNA sequence: TGTGCCAGCAGTTCCCATAGCAATCAGCCCCAGCATTTT. J is TRBJ1-5 and V is TRBV27; D not certain. Germline V gene lookup returns CDR1 MNHEY and CDR2 SMNVEV (reference sequence). V dropped 4 bases and J dropped 0 bases, with 4 bases sitting between them. This CDR3 contains 13 residues.